This T cell receptor beta chain was captured by sequencing in a study of shared clonotypes between healthy human individuals. Germline lookup yields CDR1 SGHRS and CDR2 YFSETQ. The CDR3 has 14 amino acids. V shed 3 bases and J 3 bases; nucleotides not matched to a gene: 4. Negatively enriched CD4+ T cells were divided by CD45RA into naive and memory. Concerning this clone: Its antigen is not known. Other nucleotide sequences from this sample produce the same CDR3.

The table came from immunoSEQ multiplex PCR; TCRdb's copy has only in-frame clones and leaves some out. The sample includes over 850,000 clones, roughly 74% of them seen just once. Study-wide results and limits: As a rule, naive subsets had a larger estimated richness than memory subsets.

The source is a man aged 18-30 years in good health. Some clones in this sample may be carry-over from other donors' samples. V gene TRBV5-1 combines with J gene TRBJ2-5, with TRBD2 identical over 8 bases. Material for sequencing was memory CD4+ T cells from PBMCs. As for subset: CD45RA-negative fraction. The CDR3 DNA sequence: TGCGCCAGCAGCTCGAATAGCGGGAAAGAGACCCAGTACTTC. This codes for CASSSNSGKETQYF.